These 12 T cell receptor beta chains originate from one sample sequenced in a study of CD8 T cells in Susac syndrome. Random hexamers were used to reverse transcribe an amount of roughly 0.5 to 1 ug RNA. TCRdb used MiXCR to reprocess the immunoSEQ multiplex PCR reads, holding one entry per CDR3 protein. The sample shows 150,000 to 190,000 distinct CDR3 sequences, roughly 94% of them seen only once. The sample consisted of CD8+ T cells from PBMCs. The receptors derive from a human donor with multiple sclerosis.

The V and J genes are TRBV6-6 and TRBJ1-1; D uncertain. The CDR3 totals 12 residues. The V gene lost 1 base and the J gene lost 6 bases, with 6 bases spanning the gap. Germline V CDR1 and CDR2: MNHNY, SVGAGI (reference sequence). Here the CDR3 reads CASSYLYPEAFF. CDR3 nucleotides: TGTGCCAGCAGTTACTTGTATCCTGAAGCTTTCTTT.

V gene TRBV5-1 combines with J gene TRBJ1-2; TRBD1 matches 9 bases. V lost 2 bases, J lost 4 bases, and 6 bases stayed unmatched. CDR1 is SGHRS and CDR2 is YFSETQ in the germline V gene. This CDR3 has 15 residues. The CDR3 DNA reads as TGCGCCAGCAGCTTTGGGACAGGGACCCTCTATGGCTACACCTTC. Its protein is CASSFGTGTLYGYTF.

This sequence joins TRBV20-1 and TRBJ1-2; D is ambiguous. Trimming took 6 bases from V and 0 from J, leaving 14 bases between them. Germline assignment: CDR1 DFQATT and CDR2 SNEGSKA (reference sequence). The CDR3 covers 14 residues. The CDR3 here is CSANHQESNYGYTF. The CDR3 bases are TGCAGTGCCAATCACCAGGAGTCTAACTATGGCTACACCTTC.

This chain links TRBV9 with TRBJ2-2; 7 nucleotides line up with TRBD1. The ends lost 3 bases at V and 7 bases at J; junction bases unmatched: 6. Germline CDR1 reads SGDLS; CDR2 reads YYNGEE. CDR3 size: 14 residues. The CDR3 here is CASSGPRGLGELFF. The CDR3 DNA reads TGTGCCAGCAGCGGTCCGAGGGGGCTCGGGGAGCTGTTTTTT.

This clonotype showed up just once. The chain uses TRBV25-1 and TRBJ2-7; TRBD1 aligns across 8 bases. Trimming removed 10 bases from V and 3 bases from J; junction bases left unmatched: 11. CDR3 length: 14 residues. The germline V gene has CDR1 MGHDK and CDR2 SYGVNS. CDR3 sequence reads: CATSSGQGDYEQYF. As DNA, the CDR3 is TGTGCCACCTCCAGTGGACAGGGCGACTACGAGCAGTACTTC.

The chain links TRBV12-3 or TRBV12-4 to TRBJ2-3; possibly TRBD2 for D (5 bases). V was clipped by 1 base and J by 5 bases, with 10 bases between them. The length of the CDR3 is 14 residues. This chain's CDR3 is CASSLDSGLDTQYF. The CDR3 DNA reads TGTGCCAGCAGTTTAGACTCGGGGTTAGATACGCAGTATTTT.

The CDR3 protein is CSARSSTGINQPQHF. The CDR3 DNA reads as TGCAGTGCTAGATCTTCTACAGGGATCAATCAGCCCCAGCATTTT. V gene TRBV20-1 combines with J gene TRBJ1-5; D is perhaps TRBD1 (6 bases). The CDR3 is 15 amino acids. Per the germline V gene, CDR1 is DFQATT and CDR2 is SNEGSKA (reference sequence). Trimming removed 2 bases at V and 3 bases at J, with 14 bases between.

This chain joins TRBV5-6 and TRBJ2-1; D uncertain. CDR3 length: 13 amino acids. The germline V gene encodes CDR1 SGHDT and CDR2 YYEEEE. V lost 0 bases to trimming and J lost 6 bases, with 7 bases between them. In DNA, the CDR3 is TGTGCCAGCAGCTTGGGCGGTCCCAATGAGCAGTTCTTC. Residues: CASSLGGPNEQFF.

This clonotype was seen a single time. The V gene is TRBV7-9, the J gene TRBJ2-1; a weak D match, TRBD2 (5 bases). Germline CDR1 reads SEHNR; CDR2 reads FQNEAQ (reference sequence). The V end was cut by 4 bases, the J end by 6 bases, with 16 bases between. CDR3 length: 15 residues. The CDR3, as DNA: TGTGCCAGCAGCTCCCCTAGCCTCACACGCAATGAGCAGTTCTTC. The encoded protein is CASSSPSLTRNEQFF.

The chain couples TRBV20-1 to TRBJ1-2; TRBD1 matches at 10 bases. V lost 6 bases and J lost 4; bases outside the gene matches: 8. Germline V gene data show CDR1 as DFQATT and CDR2 as SNEGSKA (reference sequence). The CDR3 loop spans 14 amino acids. In DNA form, the CDR3 reads TGCAGTGCAGCGGGACAGGGGATTCGCTATGGCTACACCTTC. This gives the protein CSAAGQGIRYGYTF.

This sequence joins TRBV30 and TRBJ2-2; no clear D. Trimming removed 4 bases from V and 6 bases from J, with 18 bases in between. The CDR3 loop spans 15 amino acids. From germline, CDR1 is GTSNPN and CDR2 SVGIG (reference sequence). CDR3 nucleotide sequence: TGTGCCTGGACACAACGCATAACAGAATCCGGGGAGCTGTTTTTT. Translation gives CAWTQRITESGELFF.

This sequence joins TRBV13 and TRBJ1-2; 7 bases align to TRBD1. The CDR3 sequence is 16 residues long. J gave up 4 bases and V 4 bases, and 12 bases lay outside the gene matches. CDR1 is PRHDT and CDR2 is FYEKMQ in the germline V gene (reference sequence). Here the CDR3 reads CASSSRSEGAGYGYTF. The CDR3 coding sequence is TGTGCCAGCAGCTCCCGTAGTGAGGGGGCTGGCTATGGCTACACCTTC.